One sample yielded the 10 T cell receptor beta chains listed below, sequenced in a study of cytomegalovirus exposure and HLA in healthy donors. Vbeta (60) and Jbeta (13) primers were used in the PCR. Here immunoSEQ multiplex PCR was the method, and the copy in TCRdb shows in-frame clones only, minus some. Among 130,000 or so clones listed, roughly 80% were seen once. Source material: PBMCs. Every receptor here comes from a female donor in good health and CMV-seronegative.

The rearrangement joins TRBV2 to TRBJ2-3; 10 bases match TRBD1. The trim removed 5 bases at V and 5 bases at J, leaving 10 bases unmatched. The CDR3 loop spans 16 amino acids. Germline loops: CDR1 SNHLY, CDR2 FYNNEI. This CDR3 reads CASSPPGQGRIDTQYF. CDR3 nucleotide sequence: TGTGCCAGCAGTCCACCGGGACAGGGGAGGATAGATACGCAGTATTTT.

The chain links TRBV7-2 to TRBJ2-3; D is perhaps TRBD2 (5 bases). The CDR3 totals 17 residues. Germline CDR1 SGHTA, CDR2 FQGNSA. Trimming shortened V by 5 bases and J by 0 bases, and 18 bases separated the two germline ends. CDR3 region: CASSPRGGPGSTDTQYF. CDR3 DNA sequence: TGTGCCAGCAGCCCCCGAGGAGGACCTGGCAGCACAGATACGCAGTATTTT.

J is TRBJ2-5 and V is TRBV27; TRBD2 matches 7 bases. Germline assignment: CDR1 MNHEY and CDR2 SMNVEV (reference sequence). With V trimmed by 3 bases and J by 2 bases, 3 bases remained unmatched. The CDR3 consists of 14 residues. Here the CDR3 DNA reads TGTGCCAGCAGTTTCACTAGCGTACAAGAGACCCAGTACTTC. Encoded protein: CASSFTSVQETQYF.

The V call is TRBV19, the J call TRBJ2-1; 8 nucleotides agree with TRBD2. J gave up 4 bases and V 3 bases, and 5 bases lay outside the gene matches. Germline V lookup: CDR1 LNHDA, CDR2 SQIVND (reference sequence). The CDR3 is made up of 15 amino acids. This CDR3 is CASSIGGGTYNEQFF. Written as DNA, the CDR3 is TGTGCCAGTAGTATTGGCGGGGGGACGTACAATGAGCAGTTCTTC.

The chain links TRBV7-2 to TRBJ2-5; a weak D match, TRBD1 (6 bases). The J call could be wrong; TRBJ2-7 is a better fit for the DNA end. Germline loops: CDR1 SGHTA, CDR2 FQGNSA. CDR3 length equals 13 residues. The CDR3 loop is CASGRRDTYEQYF. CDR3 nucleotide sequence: TGTGCCAGCGGGAGACGGGACACCTACGAGCAGTACTTC.

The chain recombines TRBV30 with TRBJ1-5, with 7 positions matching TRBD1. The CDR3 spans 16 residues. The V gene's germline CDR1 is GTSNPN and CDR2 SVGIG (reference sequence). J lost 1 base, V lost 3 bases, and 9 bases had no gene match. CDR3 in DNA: TGTGCCTGGAGAGCTATAGGGGGCCTGAGCAATCAGCCCCAGCATTTT. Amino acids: CAWRAIGGLSNQPQHF.

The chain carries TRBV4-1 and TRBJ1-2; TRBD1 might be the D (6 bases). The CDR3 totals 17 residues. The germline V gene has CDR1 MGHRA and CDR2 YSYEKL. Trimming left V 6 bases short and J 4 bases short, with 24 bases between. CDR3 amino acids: CASRPGTTGREFYGYTF. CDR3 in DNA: TGCGCCAGCAGACCGGGAACGACAGGACGGGAATTCTATGGCTACACCTTC.

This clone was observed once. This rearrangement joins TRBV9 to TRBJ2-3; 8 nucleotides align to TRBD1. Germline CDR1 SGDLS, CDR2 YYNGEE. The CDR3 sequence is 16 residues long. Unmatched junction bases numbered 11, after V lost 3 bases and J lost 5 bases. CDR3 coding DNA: TGTGCCAGCAGCGGCGGTCGGCAGGGGGCTATAGATACGCAGTATTTT. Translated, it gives CASSGGRQGAIDTQYF.

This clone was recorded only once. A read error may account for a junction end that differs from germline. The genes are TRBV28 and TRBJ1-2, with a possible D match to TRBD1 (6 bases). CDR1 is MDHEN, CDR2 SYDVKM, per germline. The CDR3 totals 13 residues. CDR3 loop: CVSRGSLNYGYTF. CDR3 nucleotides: TGTGTCAGCAGGGGCAGCCTGAACTATGGCTACACCTTC.

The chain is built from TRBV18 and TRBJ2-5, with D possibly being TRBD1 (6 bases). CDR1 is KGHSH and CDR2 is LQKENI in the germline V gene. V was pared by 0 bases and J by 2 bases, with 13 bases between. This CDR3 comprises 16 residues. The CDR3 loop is CASSPPARGPQETQYF. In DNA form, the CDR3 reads TGTGCCAGCTCACCACCGGCCAGGGGACCACAAGAGACCCAGTACTTC.